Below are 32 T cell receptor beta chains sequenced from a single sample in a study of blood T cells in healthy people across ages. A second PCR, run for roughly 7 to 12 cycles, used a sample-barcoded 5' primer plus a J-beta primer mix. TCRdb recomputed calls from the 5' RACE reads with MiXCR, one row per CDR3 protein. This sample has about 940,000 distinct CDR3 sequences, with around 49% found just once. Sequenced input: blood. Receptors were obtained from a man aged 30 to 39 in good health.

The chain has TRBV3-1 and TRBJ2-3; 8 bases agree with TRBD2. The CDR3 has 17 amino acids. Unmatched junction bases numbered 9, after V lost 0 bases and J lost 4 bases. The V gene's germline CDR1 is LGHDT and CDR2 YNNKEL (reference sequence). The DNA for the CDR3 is TGTGCCAGCAGCCAAGACTGGGCGGGGGGCGTGGCAGATACGCAGTATTTT. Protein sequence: CASSQDWAGGVADTQYF.

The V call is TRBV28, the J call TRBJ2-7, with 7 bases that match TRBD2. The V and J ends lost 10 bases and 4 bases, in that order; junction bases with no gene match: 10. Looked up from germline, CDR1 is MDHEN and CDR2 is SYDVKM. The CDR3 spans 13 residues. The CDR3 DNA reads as TGTGCCACTCTTGGTTGGGGGGGATACGAGCAGTACTTC. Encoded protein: CATLGWGGYEQYF. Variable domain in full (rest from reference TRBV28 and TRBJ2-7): DVKVTQSSRYLVKRTGEKVFLECVQDMDHENMFWYRQDPGLGLRLIYFSYDVKMKEKGDIPEGYSVSREKKERFSLILESASTNQTSMYLCATLGWGGYEQYFGPGTRLTVT.

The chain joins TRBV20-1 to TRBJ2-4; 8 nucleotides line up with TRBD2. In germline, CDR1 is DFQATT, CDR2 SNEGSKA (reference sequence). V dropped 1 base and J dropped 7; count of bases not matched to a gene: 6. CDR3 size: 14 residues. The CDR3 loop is CSARGLAGTNIQYF. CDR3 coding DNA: TGCAGTGCTAGAGGGTTAGCGGGGACCAACATTCAGTACTTC.

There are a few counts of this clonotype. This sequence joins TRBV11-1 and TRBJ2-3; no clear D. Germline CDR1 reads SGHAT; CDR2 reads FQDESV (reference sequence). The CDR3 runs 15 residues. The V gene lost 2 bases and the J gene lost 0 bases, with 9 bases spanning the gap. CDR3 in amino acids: CASSLSDVSTDTQYF. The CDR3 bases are TGTGCCAGCAGCTTAAGTGATGTTAGCACAGATACGCAGTATTTT.

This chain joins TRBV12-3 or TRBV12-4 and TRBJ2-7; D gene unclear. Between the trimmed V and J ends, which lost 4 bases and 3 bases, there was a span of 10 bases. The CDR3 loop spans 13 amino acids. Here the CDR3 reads CASSSGRIYEQYF. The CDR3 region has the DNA TGTGCCAGCAGTTCCGGACGGATCTACGAGCAGTACTTC.

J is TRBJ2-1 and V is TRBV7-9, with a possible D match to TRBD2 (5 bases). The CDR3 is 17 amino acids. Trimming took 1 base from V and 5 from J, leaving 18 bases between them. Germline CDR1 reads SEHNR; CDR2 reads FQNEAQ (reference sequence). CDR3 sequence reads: CASSLVFRVEEDNEQFF. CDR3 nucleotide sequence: TGTGCCAGCAGCTTAGTGTTCCGCGTCGAGGAGGACAATGAGCAGTTCTTC.

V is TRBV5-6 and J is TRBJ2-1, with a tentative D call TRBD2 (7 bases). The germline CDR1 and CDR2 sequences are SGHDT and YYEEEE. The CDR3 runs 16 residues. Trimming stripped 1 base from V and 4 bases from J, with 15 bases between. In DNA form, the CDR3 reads TGTGCCAGCAGCTTGTTATCGGGGGGACAATACAATGAGCAGTTCTTC. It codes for CASSLLSGGQYNEQFF.

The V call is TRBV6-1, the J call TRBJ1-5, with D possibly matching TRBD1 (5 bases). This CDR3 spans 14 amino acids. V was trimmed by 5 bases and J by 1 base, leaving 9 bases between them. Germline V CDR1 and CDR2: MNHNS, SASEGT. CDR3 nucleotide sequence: TGTGCCAGCAGTATACAGGCGAGCAATCAGCCCCAGCATTTT. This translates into CASSIQASNQPQHF.

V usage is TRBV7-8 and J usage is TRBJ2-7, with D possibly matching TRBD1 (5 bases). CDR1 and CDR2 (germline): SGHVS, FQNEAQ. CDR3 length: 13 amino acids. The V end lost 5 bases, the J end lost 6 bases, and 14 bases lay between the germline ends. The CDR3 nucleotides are TGTGCCAGCAGCATAAGTCCAGGGCTCGAGCAGTACTTC. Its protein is CASSISPGLEQYF.

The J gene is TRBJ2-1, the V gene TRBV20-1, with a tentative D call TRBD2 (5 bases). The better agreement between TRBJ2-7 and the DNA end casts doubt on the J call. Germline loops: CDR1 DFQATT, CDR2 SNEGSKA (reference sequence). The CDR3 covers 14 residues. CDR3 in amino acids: CSAETISSYNEQYF. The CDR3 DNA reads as TGCAGTGCAGAGACTATAAGCTCCTACAATGAGCAGTACTTC.

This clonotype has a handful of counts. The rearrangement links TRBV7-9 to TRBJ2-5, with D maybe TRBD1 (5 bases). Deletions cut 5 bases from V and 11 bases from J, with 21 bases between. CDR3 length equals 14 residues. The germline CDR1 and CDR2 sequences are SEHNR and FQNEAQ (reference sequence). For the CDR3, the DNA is TGTGCCAGCAGCCTGTCGGGCAGGGCGAGAGAGCAGTACTTC. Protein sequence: CASSLSGRAREQYF.

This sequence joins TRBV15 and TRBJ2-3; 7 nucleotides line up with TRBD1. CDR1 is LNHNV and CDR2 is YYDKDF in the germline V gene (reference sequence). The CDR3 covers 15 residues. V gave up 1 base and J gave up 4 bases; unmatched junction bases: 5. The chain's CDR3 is CATSRAGQGADTQYF. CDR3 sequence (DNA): TGTGCCACCAGCAGAGCGGGGCAGGGGGCAGATACGCAGTATTTT.

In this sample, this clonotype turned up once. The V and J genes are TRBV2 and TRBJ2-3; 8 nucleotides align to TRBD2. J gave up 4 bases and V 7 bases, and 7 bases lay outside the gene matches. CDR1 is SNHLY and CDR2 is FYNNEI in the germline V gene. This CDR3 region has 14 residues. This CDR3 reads CASKEGLASDTQYF. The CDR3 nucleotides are TGTGCCAGCAAGGAAGGACTAGCTTCAGATACGCAGTATTTT.

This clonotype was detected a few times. Here the CDR3 DNA reads TGTGCCAGCAGCTCTTCACAGGCCACGGGGAGTAGAAACATTCAGTACTTC. As protein: CASSSSQATGSRNIQYF. This sequence joins TRBV7-2 and TRBJ2-4; TRBD1 or TRBD2 may be the D gene (5 bases each). V lost 4 bases and J lost 6, with 22 bases in between. Per the germline V gene, CDR1 is SGHTA and CDR2 is FQGNSA. There are 17 residues in the CDR3.

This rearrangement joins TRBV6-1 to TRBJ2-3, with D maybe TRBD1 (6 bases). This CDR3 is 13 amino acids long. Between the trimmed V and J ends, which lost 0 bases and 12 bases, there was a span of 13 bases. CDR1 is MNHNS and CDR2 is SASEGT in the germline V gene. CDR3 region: CASSEAVQGVQYF. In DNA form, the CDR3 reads TGTGCCAGCAGTGAAGCGGTACAGGGTGTACAGTATTTT.

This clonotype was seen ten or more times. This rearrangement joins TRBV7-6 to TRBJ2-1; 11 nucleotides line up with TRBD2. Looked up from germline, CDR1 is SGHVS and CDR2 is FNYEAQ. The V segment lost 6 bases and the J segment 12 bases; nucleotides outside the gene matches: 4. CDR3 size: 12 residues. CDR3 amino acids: CASSPGLAGQFF. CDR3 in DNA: TGTGCCAGCAGTCCAGGACTAGCGGGGCAGTTCTTC. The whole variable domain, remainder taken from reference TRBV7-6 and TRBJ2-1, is GAGVSQSPRYKVTKRGQDVALRCDPISGHVSLYWYRQALGQGPEFLTYFNYEAQQDKSGLPNDRFSAERPEGSISTLTIQRTEQRDSAMYRCASSPGLAGQFFGPGTRLTVL.

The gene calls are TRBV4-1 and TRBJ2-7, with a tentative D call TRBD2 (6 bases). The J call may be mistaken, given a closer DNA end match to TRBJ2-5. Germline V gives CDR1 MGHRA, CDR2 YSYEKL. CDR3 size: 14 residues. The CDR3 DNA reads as TGCGCCAGCAGCCAGAGCCCTAGCGTGGAGACCCAGTACTTC. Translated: CASSQSPSVETQYF.

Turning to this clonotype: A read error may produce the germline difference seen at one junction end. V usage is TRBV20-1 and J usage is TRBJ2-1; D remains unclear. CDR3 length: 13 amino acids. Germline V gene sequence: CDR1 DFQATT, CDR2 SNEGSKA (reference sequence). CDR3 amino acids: CGARVWGYNEQFF. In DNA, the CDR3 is TGCGGTGCTAGAGTCTGGGGTTACAATGAGCAGTTCTTC.

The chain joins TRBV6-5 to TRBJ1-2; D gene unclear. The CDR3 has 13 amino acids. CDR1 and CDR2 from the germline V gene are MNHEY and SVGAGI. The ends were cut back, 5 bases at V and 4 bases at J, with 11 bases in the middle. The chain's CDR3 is CASSKTASYGYTF. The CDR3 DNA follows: TGTGCCAGCAGTAAAACAGCGTCCTATGGCTACACCTTC.

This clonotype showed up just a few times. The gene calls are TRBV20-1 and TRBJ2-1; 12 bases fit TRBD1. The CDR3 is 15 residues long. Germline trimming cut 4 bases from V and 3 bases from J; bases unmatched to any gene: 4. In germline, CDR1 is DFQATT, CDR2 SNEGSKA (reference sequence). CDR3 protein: CSATGTGGFYNEQFF. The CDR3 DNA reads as TGCAGTGCTACCGGGACAGGGGGCTTCTACAATGAGCAGTTCTTC.

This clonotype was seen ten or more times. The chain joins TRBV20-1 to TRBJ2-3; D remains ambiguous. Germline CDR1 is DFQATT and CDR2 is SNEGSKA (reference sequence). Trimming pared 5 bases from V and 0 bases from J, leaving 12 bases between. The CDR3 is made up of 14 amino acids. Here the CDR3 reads CSAADMSSTDTQYF. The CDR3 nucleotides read TGCAGTGCTGCCGACATGTCTAGCACAGATACGCAGTATTTT.

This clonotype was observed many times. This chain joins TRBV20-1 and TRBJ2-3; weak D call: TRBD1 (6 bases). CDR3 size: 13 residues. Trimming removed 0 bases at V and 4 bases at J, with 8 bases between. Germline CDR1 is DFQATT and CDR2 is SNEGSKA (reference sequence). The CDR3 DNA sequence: TGCAGTGCTAGAGAACAGGGAGCAGATACGCAGTATTTT. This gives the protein CSAREQGADTQYF.

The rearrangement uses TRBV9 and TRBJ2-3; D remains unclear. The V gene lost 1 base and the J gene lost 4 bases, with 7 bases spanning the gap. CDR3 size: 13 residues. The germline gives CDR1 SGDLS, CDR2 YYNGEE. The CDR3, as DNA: TGTGCCAGCAGCGTAAATAGGGCAGATACGCAGTATTTT. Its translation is CASSVNRADTQYF.

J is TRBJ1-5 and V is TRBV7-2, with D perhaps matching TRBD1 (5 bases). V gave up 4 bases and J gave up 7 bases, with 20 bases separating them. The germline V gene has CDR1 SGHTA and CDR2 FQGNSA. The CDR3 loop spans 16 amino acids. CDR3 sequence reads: CASSSNPGRGSQPQHF. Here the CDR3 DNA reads TGTGCCAGCAGCTCCAACCCCGGGAGGGGATCCCAGCCCCAGCATTTT.

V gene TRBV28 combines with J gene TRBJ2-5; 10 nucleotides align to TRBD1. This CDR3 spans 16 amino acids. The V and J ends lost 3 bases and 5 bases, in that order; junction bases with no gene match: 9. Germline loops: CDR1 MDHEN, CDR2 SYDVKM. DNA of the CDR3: TGTGCCAGCAGTTTTTACGGACAGGGGGATTGGGAGACCCAGTACTTC. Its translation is CASSFYGQGDWETQYF.

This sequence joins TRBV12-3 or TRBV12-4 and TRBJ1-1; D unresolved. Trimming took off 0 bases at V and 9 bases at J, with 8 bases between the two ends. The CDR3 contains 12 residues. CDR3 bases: TGTGCCAGCAGTTTAGCCGGCGGCAAAGCTTTCTTT. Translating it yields CASSLAGGKAFF.

CDR3 DNA: TGTGCCATCAGTGGGCTGAACACTGAAGCTTTCTTT. Its translation is CAISGLNTEAFF. The rearrangement links TRBV10-3 to TRBJ1-1, with D hard to call. The length of the CDR3 is 12 residues. Germline V gene sequence: CDR1 ENHRY, CDR2 SYGVKD. V was shortened by 4 bases and J by 0 bases, with 3 bases between the two germline ends.

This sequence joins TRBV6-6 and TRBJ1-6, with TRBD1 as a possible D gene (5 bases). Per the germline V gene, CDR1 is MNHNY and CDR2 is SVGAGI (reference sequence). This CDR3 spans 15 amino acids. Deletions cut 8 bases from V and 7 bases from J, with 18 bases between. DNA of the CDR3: TGTGCCAGCCGACCCCCTGACGGGGCGAATTCACCCCTCCACTTT. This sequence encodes CASRPPDGANSPLHF.

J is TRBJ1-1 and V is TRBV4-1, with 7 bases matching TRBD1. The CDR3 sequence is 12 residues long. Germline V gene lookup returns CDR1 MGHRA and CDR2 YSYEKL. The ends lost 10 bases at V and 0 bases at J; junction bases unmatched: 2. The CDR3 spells CAIGGLNTEAFF. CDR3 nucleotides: TGCGCCATAGGGGGCTTGAACACTGAAGCTTTCTTT.

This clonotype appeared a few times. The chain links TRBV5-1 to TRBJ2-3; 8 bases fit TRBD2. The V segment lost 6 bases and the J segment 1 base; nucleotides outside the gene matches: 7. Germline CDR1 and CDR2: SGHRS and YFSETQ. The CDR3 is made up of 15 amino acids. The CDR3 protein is CASTGGGPRTDTQYF. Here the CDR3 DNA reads TGCGCCAGCACGGGAGGGGGGCCCCGCACAGATACGCAGTATTTT.

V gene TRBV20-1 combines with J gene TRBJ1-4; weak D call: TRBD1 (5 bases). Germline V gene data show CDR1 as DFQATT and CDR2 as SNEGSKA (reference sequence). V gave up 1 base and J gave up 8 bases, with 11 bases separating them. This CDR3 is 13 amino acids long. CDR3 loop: CSARVGGGEKLFF. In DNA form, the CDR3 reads TGCAGTGCTAGAGTGGGGGGTGGAGAAAAACTGTTTTTT.

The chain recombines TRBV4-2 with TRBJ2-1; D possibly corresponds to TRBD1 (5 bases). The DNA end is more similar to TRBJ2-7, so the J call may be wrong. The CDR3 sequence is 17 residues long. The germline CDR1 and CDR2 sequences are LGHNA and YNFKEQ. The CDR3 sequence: CASSQDSGRREYNEQYF. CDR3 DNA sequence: TGTGCCAGCAGCCAAGATTCAGGGCGCAGAGAATACAATGAGCAGTACTTC.